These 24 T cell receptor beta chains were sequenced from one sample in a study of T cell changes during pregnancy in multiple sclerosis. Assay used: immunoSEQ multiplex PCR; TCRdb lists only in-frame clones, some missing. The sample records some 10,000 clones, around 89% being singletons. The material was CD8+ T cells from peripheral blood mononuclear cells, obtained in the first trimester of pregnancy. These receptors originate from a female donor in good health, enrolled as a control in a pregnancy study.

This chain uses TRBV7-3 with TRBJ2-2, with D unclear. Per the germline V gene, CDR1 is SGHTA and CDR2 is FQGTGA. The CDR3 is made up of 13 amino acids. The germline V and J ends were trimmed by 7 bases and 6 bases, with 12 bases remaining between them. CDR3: CASTDSAAGELFF. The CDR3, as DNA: TGTGCCAGCACCGACTCAGCCGCCGGGGAGCTGTTTTTT. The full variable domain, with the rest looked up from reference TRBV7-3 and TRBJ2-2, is GAGVSQTPSNKVTEKGKYVELRCDPISGHTALYWYRQSLGQGPEFLIYFQGTGAADDSGLPNDRFFAVRPEGSVSTLKIQRTERGDSAVYLCASTDSAAGELFFGEGSRLTVL.

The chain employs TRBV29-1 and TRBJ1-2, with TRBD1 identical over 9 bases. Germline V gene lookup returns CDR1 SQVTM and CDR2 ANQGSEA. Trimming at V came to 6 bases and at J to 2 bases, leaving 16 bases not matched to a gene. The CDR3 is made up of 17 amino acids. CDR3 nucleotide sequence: TGCAGCGTCCCCGGTCCCGGGACAGGGAAGGGGAACTATGGCTACACCTTC. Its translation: CSVPGPGTGKGNYGYTF.

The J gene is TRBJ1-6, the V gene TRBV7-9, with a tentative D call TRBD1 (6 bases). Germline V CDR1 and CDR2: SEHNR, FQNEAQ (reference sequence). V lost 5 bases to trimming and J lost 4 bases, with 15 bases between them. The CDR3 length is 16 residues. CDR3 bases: TGTGCCAGCAGCCCCCAGGGGACGGAATATAATTCACCCCTCCACTTT. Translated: CASSPQGTEYNSPLHF.

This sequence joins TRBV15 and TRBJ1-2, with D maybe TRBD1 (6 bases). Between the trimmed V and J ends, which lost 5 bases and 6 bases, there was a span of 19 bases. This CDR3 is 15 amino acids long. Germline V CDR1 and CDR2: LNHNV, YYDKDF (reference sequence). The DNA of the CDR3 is TGTGCCACCAGCCCCCTCGGGCAGGGGAAGGATGGCTACACCTTC. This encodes CATSPLGQGKDGYTF.

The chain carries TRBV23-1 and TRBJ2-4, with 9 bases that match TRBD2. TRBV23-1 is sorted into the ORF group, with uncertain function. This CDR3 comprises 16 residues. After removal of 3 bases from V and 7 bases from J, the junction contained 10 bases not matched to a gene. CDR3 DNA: TGCGCCAGCAGTCAGGCGGGGGGGGGAATATCTAACATTCAGTACTTC. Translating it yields CASSQAGGGISNIQYF.

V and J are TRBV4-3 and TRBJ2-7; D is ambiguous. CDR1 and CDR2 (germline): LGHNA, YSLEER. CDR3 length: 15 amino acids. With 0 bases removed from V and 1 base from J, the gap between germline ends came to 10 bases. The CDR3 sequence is CASSQDLMTSYEQYF. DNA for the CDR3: TGCGCCAGCAGCCAAGATCTAATGACTTCCTACGAGCAGTACTTC.

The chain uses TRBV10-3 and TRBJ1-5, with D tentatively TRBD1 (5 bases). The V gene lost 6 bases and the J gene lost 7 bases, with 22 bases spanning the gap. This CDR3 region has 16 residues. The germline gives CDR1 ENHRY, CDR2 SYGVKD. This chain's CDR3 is CAISDIVGEAGQPQHF. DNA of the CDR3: TGTGCCATCAGCGATATCGTAGGGGAGGCGGGACAGCCCCAGCATTTT.

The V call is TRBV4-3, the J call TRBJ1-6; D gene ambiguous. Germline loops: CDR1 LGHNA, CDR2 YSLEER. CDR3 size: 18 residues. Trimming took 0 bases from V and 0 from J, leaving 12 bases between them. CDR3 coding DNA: TGCGCCAGCAGCCAAGAGGAGAGTGGGAGCTCCTATAATTCACCCCTCCACTTT. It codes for CASSQEESGSSYNSPLHF.

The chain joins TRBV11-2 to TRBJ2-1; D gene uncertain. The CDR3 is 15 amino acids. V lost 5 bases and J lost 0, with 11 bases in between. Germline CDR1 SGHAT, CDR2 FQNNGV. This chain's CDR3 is CASSPLWSSYNEQFF. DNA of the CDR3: TGTGCCAGCAGCCCGCTATGGAGCTCCTACAATGAGCAGTTCTTC. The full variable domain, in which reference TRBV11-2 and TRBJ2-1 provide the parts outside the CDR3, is EAGVAQSPRYKIIEKRQSVAFWCNPISGHATLYWYQQILGQGPKLLIQFQNNGVVDDSQLPKDRFSAERLKGVDSTLKIQPAKLEDSAVYLCASSPLWSSYNEQFFGPGTRLTVL.

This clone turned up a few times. In DNA form, the CDR3 reads TGTGCCAGCAGCTCGTGGACAGGTGGGAACACTGAAGCTTTCTTT. Amino acid sequence: CASSSWTGGNTEAFF. The rearrangement links TRBV7-9 to TRBJ1-1; 7 bases fit TRBD1. Germline V gene data show CDR1 as SEHNR and CDR2 as FQNEAQ (reference sequence). The CDR3 sequence is 15 residues long. The ends lost 4 bases at V and 1 base at J; junction bases unmatched: 6.

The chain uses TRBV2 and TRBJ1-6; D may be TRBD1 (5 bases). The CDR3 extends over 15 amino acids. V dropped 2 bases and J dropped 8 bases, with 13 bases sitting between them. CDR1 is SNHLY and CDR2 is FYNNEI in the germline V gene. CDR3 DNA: TGTGCCAGCAGTGAACCAGGGCGTTGGGATTCACCCCTCCACTTT. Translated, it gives CASSEPGRWDSPLHF.

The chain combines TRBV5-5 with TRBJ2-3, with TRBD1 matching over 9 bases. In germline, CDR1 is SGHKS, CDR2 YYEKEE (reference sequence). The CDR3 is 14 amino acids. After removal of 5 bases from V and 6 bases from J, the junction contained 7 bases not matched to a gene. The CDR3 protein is CASSRQGGSDTQYF. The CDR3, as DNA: TGTGCCAGCAGTCGACAGGGGGGCTCGGATACGCAGTATTTT.

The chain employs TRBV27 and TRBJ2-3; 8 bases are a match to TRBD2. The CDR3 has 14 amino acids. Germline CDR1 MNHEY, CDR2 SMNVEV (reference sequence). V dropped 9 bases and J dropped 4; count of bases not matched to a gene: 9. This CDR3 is CASQPGGAADTQYF. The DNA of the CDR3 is TGTGCCAGTCAGCCCGGGGGGGCGGCAGATACGCAGTATTTT.

The DNA for the CDR3 is TGTGCCAGTAGTATCGGAGCCACCCTGCCTCATGAAAAACTGTTTTTT. Translation gives CASSIGATLPHEKLFF. The chain uses TRBV19 and TRBJ1-4; D gene ambiguous. V was shortened by 3 bases and J by 6 bases, with 17 bases between the two germline ends. Germline CDR1 reads LNHDA; CDR2 reads SQIVND (reference sequence). The CDR3 totals 16 residues.

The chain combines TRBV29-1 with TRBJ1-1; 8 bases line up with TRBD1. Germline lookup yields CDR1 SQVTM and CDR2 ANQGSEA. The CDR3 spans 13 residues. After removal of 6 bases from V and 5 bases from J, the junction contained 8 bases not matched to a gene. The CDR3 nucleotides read TGCAGCGTGGGGGGGCAGGGGGCTACTGAAGCTTTCTTT. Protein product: CSVGGQGATEAFF.

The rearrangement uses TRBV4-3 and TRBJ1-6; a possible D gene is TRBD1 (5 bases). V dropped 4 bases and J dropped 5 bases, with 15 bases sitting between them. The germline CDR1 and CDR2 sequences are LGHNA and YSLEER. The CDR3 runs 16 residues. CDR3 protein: CASSPHPTENNSPLHF. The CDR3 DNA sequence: TGCGCCAGCAGCCCCCACCCGACAGAGAATAATTCACCCCTCCACTTT.

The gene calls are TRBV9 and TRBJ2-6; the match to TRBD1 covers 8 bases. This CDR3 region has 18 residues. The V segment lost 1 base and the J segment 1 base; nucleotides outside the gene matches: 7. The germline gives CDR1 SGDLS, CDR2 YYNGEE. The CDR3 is CASSVSTGGVSGANVLTF. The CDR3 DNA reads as TGTGCCAGCAGCGTATCTACAGGGGGAGTATCTGGGGCCAACGTCCTGACTTTC.

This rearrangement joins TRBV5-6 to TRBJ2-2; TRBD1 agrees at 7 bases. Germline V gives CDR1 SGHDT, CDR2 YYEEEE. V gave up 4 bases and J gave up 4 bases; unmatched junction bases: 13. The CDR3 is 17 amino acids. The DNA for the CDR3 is TGTGCCAGCAGCCTGAGGGGTGGGACAGCTCTCACCGGGGAGCTGTTTTTT. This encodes CASSLRGGTALTGELFF. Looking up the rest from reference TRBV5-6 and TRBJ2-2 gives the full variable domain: DAGVTQSPTHLIKTRGQQVTLRCSPKSGHDTVSWYQQALGQGPQFIFQYYEEEERQRGNFPDRFSGHQFPNYSSELNVNALLLGDSALYLCASSLRGGTALTGELFFGEGSRLTVL.

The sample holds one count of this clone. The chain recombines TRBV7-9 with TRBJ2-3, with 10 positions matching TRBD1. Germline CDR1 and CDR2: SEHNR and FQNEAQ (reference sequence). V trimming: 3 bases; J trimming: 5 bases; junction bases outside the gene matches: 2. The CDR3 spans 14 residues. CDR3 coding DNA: TGTGCCAGCAGCTTGGACAGGGGGGTAGATACGCAGTATTTT. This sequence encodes CASSLDRGVDTQYF.

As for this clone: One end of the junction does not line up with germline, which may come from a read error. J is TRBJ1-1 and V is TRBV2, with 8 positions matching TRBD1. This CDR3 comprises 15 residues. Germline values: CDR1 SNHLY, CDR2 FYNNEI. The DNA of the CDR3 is TGTGCCAGCAGCGAAGGACAGGGTGTGAACACTGAAGCTTTCTTT. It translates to CASSEGQGVNTEAFF.

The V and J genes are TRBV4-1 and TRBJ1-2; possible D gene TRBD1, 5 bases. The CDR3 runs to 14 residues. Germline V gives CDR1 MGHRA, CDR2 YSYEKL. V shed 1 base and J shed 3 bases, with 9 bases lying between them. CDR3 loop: CASSQGLGDYGYTF. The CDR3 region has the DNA TGCGCCAGCAGCCAAGGGTTAGGGGACTATGGCTACACCTTC.

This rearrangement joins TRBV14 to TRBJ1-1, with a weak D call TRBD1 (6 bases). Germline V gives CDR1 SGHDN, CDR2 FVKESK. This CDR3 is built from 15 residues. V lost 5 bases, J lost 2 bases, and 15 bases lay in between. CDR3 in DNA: TGTGCCAGCAGCGAACCACAGGGAGAAAACACTGAAGCTTTCTTT. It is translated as CASSEPQGENTEAFF.

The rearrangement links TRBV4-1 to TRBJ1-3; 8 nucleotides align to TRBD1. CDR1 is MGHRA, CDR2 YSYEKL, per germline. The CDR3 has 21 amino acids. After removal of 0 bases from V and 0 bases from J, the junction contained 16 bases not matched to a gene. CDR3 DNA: TGCGCCAGCAGCCAAGATTGGGCGACAGGGGTTGTTACTAACTCTGGAAACACCATATATTTT. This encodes CASSQDWATGVVTNSGNTIYF.

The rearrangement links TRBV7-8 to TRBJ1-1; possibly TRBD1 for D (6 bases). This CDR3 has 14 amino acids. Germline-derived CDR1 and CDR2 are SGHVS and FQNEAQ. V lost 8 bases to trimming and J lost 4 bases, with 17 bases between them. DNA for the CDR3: TGTGCCAGCCTTGGGACACCCCAACGCACTGAAGCTTTCTTT. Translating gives CASLGTPQRTEAFF.